Listed below are T cell receptor beta chains from one sample, sequenced in a study of CD8 T cells in Susac syndrome. TCRdb itself ran the immunoSEQ multiplex PCR reads through MiXCR, one entry per CDR3 protein. Seen here are 100,000 to 150,000 distinct CDR3 sequences, approximately 95% observed once, and the top ten hold approximately 0.31%. What was sequenced was CD8+ T cells from PBMCs. The source is a human donor with multiple sclerosis. The CDR3 runs from the conserved cysteine through the conserved F or W. D genes are given only for firm matches. Some rows have no size entry. The others give once, few or many, or a class for an expanded clone.

. TRBJ2-3 . TRBV7-8 16 CASSLRLTAGTDTQYF TGTGCCAGCAGCCTTCGACTTACCGCAGGGACAGATACGCAGTATTTT
TRBD1 TRBJ2-2 . TRBV5-4 19 CASSRSRSGTGASTGELFF TGTGCCAGCAGTCGATCTAGATCCGGGACAGGGGCTTCCACCGGGGAGCTGTTTTTT
. TRBJ2-2 . TRBV2 15 CASSERQGETGELFF TGTGCCAGCAGTGAAAGGCAGGGAGAAACCGGGGAGCTGTTTTTT
TRBD2 TRBJ2-5 . TRBV27 17 CASSPLAGGGGMETQYF TGTGCCAGCAGTCCACTAGCGGGGGGCGGCGGGATGGAGACCCAGTACTTC
. TRBJ1-3 . TRBV7-9 11 CASSLGNTIYF TGTGCCAGCAGTCTGGGAAACACCATATATTTT
TRBD1 TRBJ2-1 . TRBV9 16 CASSVPRDSSYNEQFF TGTGCCAGCAGCGTACCACGGGACAGCTCCTACAATGAGCAGTTCTTC
TRBD1 TRBJ1-5 . TRBV7-3 16 CASSLTGQGGDQPQHF TGTGCCAGCAGCTTAACCGGACAGGGAGGGGATCAGCCCCAGCATTTT
. TRBJ2-7 . TRBV12-3/TRBV12-4 14 CASSPRAGAGEQYF TGTGCCAGCAGCCCTAGGGCGGGGGCTGGTGAGCAGTACTTC
. TRBJ1-2 . TRBV13 17 CASSLGLRGATNYGYTF TGTGCCAGCAGCTTAGGGCTCCGGGGGGCGACTAACTATGGCTACACCTTC
TRBD2 TRBJ2-7 . TRBV20-1 13 CSASSGGAYEQYF TGCAGTGCTAGTAGCGGGGGGGCCTACGAGCAGTACTTC
TRBD2 TRBJ2-1 . TRBV19 17 CASSITEAGGYYNEQFF TGTGCCAGTAGTATAACAGAGGCGGGAGGGTACTACAATGAGCAGTTCTTC
. TRBJ2-1 . TRBV28 15 CASSPSRSGYNEQFF TGTGCCAGCAGTCCGTCTCGGAGCGGCTACAATGAGCAGTTCTTC
TRBD1 TRBJ1-2 . TRBV4-1 16 CASSQGDRGRLYGYTF TGCGCCAGCAGCCAAGGGGACAGGGGGCGCCTCTATGGCTACACCTTC
. TRBJ2-5 . TRBV11-2 14 CASSLGLNTLSQYF TGTGCCAGCAGCTTAGGGCTGAACACCCTTTCCCAGTACTTC
TRBD2 TRBJ2-5 . TRBV20-1 17 CSAERIAGVRNRETQYF TGCAGTGCCGAGCGAATAGCGGGAGTTAGAAACCGAGAGACCCAGTACTTC
TRBD1 TRBJ1-1 . TRBV15 15 CATSWTGGADTEAFF TGTGCCACCTCGTGGACAGGGGGCGCGGACACTGAAGCTTTCTTT
. TRBJ1-5 . TRBV15 15 CATSSHRGTNQPQHF TGTGCCACCAGCAGCCATAGGGGGACGAATCAGCCCCAGCATTTT
TRBD1 TRBJ2-7 once TRBV13 15 CASSKDRGRRYEQYF TGTGCCAGCAGCAAAGACAGGGGGCGACGATACGAGCAGTACTTC
. TRBJ2-7 . TRBV5-1 14 CASSFGDFPYEQYF TGCGCCAGCAGCTTTGGGGACTTCCCCTACGAGCAGTACTTC
TRBD2 TRBJ2-5 . TRBV7-9 14 CASSLQRGGLTQYF TGTGCCAGCAGCTTACAACGGGGGGGCTTGACCCAGTACTTC
TRBD1 TRBJ1-1 . TRBV29-1 13 CSVPGQGKTEAFF TGCAGCGTCCCGGGACAGGGGAAGACTGAAGCTTTCTTT
TRBD2 TRBJ2-3 . TRBV7-9 17 CASSWDYEYQSADTQYF TGTGCCAGCAGCTGGGACTATGAATACCAAAGCGCAGATACGCAGTATTTT
. TRBJ2-5 . TRBV7-2 16 CASSLAVREIQETQYF TGTGCCAGCAGCTTAGCTGTTAGGGAGATCCAAGAGACCCAGTACTTC
. TRBJ2-2 . TRBV15 13 CATSRDHTGELFF TGTGCCACCAGCAGAGATCACACCGGGGAGCTGTTTTTT
. TRBJ2-3 . TRBV4-1 15 CASSQEERTTDTQYF TGCGCCAGCAGCCAAGAGGAGCGGACCACAGATACGCAGTATTTT
. TRBJ1-3 . TRBV24-1 15 CATSPQGIDRNTIYF TGTGCCACCAGCCCCCAGGGGATCGACAGAAACACCATATATTTT
. TRBJ2-3 . TRBV21-1 13 CASSKRDADRQYF TGTGCCAGCAGCAAGCGGGACGCGGATAGGCAGTATTTT
. TRBJ2-1 . TRBV7-4 15 CASSDPRQVYNEQFF TGTGCCAGCAGCGACCCTCGACAGGTTTACAATGAGCAGTTCTTC
TRBD1 TRBJ2-7 . TRBV6-6 14 CASGLGTGGFEQYF TGTGCCAGCGGTCTGGGGACAGGGGGGTTCGAGCAGTACTTC
TRBD2 TRBJ2-1 . TRBV7-9 16 CASSLTSRSSYNEQFF TGTGCCAGCAGCTTGACTAGCCGAAGCTCCTACAATGAGCAGTTCTTC
TRBD2 TRBJ2-1 . TRBV6-1 14 CASTTMGRGNEQFF TGTGCCAGCACCACAATGGGGAGGGGCAATGAGCAGTTCTTC
. TRBJ1-3 . TRBV5-1 9 CASSFTIYF TGCGCCAGCAGCTTCACCATATATTTT
. TRBJ1-1 . TRBV4-1 15 CASSQVSAGNTEAFF TGCGCCAGCAGCCAAGTGTCTGCAGGGAACACTGAAGCTTTCTTT
TRBD2 TRBJ2-1 . TRBV4-1 16 CASSQPTSGRGVGQFF TGCGCCAGCAGCCAACCTACTAGCGGGAGGGGCGTGGGGCAGTTCTTC
. TRBJ1-3 few TRBV2 15 CASSDFSNSGNTIYF TGTGCCAGCAGTGATTTTTCGAACTCTGGAAACACCATATATTTT
TRBD1 TRBJ2-5 . TRBV5-6 15 CASSLADREEETQYF TGTGCCAGCAGCTTGGCCGACAGGGAAGAAGAGACCCAGTACTTC
. TRBJ2-1 . TRBV12-3/TRBV12-4 12 CASRGLTGQQFF TGTGCCAGCAGGGGCCTGACGGGCCAGCAGTTCTTC
. TRBJ2-4 . TRBV25-1 13 CASSMGGDRHLYF TGTGCCAGCAGCATGGGTGGGGACCGACACTTATACTTC
. TRBJ2-7 . TRBV2 13 CASSEAYTDEQYF TGTGCCAGCAGTGAAGCTTACACGGACGAGCAGTACTTC
. TRBJ2-4 once TRBV9 18 CASSPLGRSSPLGNIQYF TGTGCCAGCAGCCCTCTAGGGCGCAGTTCTCCCTTGGGAAACATTCAGTACTTC
. TRBJ2-3 . TRBV7-9 16 CASSHSGGALTDTQYF TGTGCCAGCAGCCATAGCGGAGGGGCCCTCACAGATACGCAGTATTTT
. TRBJ1-4 . TRBV5-1 15 CASSLDPSRNEKLFF TGCGCCAGCAGCTTGGACCCGTCCCGTAATGAAAAACTGTTTTTT
TRBD1 TRBJ2-5 once TRBV27 16 CASSPQGARGQETQYF TGTGCCAGCAGTCCACAGGGGGCGAGGGGTCAAGAGACCCAGTACTTC
. TRBJ1-1 . TRBV5-1 14 CASSPDIGNTEAFF TGCGCCAGCAGCCCCGACATCGGGAACACTGAAGCTTTCTTT
. TRBJ2-3 once TRBV29-1 12 CSVELGADTQYF TGCAGCGTTGAATTGGGGGCAGATACGCAGTATTTT
. TRBJ2-2 . TRBV12-3/TRBV12-4 16 CASTPFSGRNTGELFF TGTGCCAGCACGCCCTTCTCAGGGAGGAACACCGGGGAGCTGTTTTTT
. TRBJ2-3 . TRBV11-2 16 CASSSRRDLVADTQYF TGTGCCAGCAGCTCGCGGAGGGACTTGGTGGCAGATACGCAGTATTTT
. TRBJ2-1 . TRBV5-1 16 CASSQGGYGVNHEQFF TGCGCCAGCAGCCAGGGCGGGTACGGGGTGAACCATGAGCAGTTCTTC
. TRBJ1-1 . TRBV24-1 14 CATSDPDQNTEAFF TGTGCCACCAGTGACCCTGATCAGAACACTGAAGCTTTCTTT
TRBD2 TRBJ2-3 . TRBV7-3 15 CASSASGGWGDTQYF TGTGCCAGCAGCGCTAGCGGGGGCTGGGGGGATACGCAGTATTTT
TRBD1 TRBJ1-1 . TRBV5-1 16 CASSSGTGGMNTEAFF TGCGCCAGCAGCTCCGGGACAGGGGGGATGAACACTGAAGCTTTCTTT
TRBD2 TRBJ2-5 . TRBV6-2/TRBV6-3 17 CASSYSMLAGEEETQYF TGTGCCAGCAGTTACTCGATGCTAGCGGGAGAGGAGGAGACCCAGTACTTC
. TRBJ1-5 . TRBV9 12 CASSVGDQPQHF TGTGCCAGCAGCGTAGGAGATCAGCCCCAGCATTTT
. TRBJ1-1 . TRBV11-2 14 CASSLLRGYTEAFF TGTGCCAGCAGCCTCTTACGGGGGTACACTGAAGCTTTCTTT
TRBD2 TRBJ2-1 . TRBV19 17 CASTTRRRAGGYNEQFF TGTGCCAGTACCACGAGGCGTAGGGCGGGAGGCTACAATGAGCAGTTCTTC
. TRBJ1-4 . TRBV9 16 CASSQIPVPRNEKLFF TGTGCCAGCAGCCAGATTCCCGTCCCGCGAAATGAAAAACTGTTTTTT
. TRBJ1-4 . TRBV7-9 16 CASSDPGQSVGEKLFF TGTGCCAGCAGCGACCCTGGACAGTCCGTCGGGGAAAAACTGTTTTTT